This T cell receptor (beta chain) was identified during a study of T-cell reconstitution after alpha-beta-depleted transplantation in children. The sample holds many counts of this clonotype. Unique molecular identifiers featured in how the TCRbeta library was prepared. MiXCR, applied by TCRdb to the PCR reads, yields one record per CDR3 protein. Of more than 550,000 distinct CDR3 sequences in the sample, roughly a tenth are singletons; the top ten hold about 4%. This material consisted of PBMCs from the stem cell graft donor, taken from the stem cell graft. The TCR sequence derives from a human donor who donated a stem cell graft to a child with acute myeloid leukemia.

CDR3 nucleotide sequence: TGCAGCGTTGGGGACAGGGGTAACTATGGCTACACCTTC. Its protein product is CSVGDRGNYGYTF. The V and J genes are TRBV29-1 and TRBJ1-2, with 10 bases identical to TRBD1. With 4 bases clipped from V and 1 base from J, the junction kept 0 bases outside the gene matches. CDR1 SQVTM and CDR2 ANQGSEA come from the germline V gene. The CDR3 runs 13 residues.